One sample yielded the 9 T cell receptor beta chains listed below, sequenced in a study of early T cells in non-severe SARS-CoV-2 infection. Each CDR3 protein is one row after TCRdb ran MiXCR on the 5' RACE reads. Of some 83,000 distinct CDR3 sequences detected, more than 9% appear once; the ten largest clones hold approximately 8%. Sequenced material: whole blood, taken at baseline. Receptors were obtained from an adult who was a healthcare worker with PCR-confirmed SARS-CoV-2 infection or an uninfected control (not recorded which).

This clonotype came up many times. J is TRBJ1-6 and V is TRBV27; possibly TRBD1 for D (5 bases). CDR1 MNHEY and CDR2 SMNVEV come from the germline V gene (reference sequence). The CDR3 contains 13 residues. Trimming cost V 9 bases and J 4 bases, with 10 bases left between them. The CDR3 bases are TGTGCCAGTGCGGGGCCGTATAATTCACCCCTCCACTTT. Protein: CASAGPYNSPLHF.

This clonotype has at least ten counts. V usage is TRBV7-6 and J usage is TRBJ1-6, with TRBD1 matching over 7 bases. This CDR3 comprises 17 residues. With V trimmed by 1 base and J by 5 bases, 8 bases remained unmatched. Germline V gives CDR1 SGHVS, CDR2 FNYEAQ. This CDR3 is CASSLVARTGDNSPLHF. CDR3 sequence (DNA): TGTGCCAGCAGCTTAGTTGCGCGGACAGGCGATAATTCACCCCTCCACTTT.

The DNA for the CDR3 is TGTGCCAGCATCCCGACAGGTCCCGGGACTAGCGGGAGCCGAACCTACGAGCAGTACTTC. Residues: CASIPTGPGTSGSRTYEQYF. The chain uses TRBV2 and TRBJ2-7; TRBD2 matches at 14 bases. This CDR3 has 20 residues. Unmatched junction bases numbered 19, after V lost 7 bases and J lost 2 bases. Germline V gene data show CDR1 as SNHLY and CDR2 as FYNNEI.

In this sample, this clonotype turned up a few times. The gene calls are TRBV20-1 and TRBJ2-1; possible D gene TRBD1, 6 bases. This CDR3 has 14 amino acids. Germline V gene lookup returns CDR1 DFQATT and CDR2 SNEGSKA (reference sequence). Trimming removed 5 bases from V and 4 bases from J, with 15 bases in between. For the CDR3, the DNA is TGCAGTGCTCACACCTTGGACAGATACAATGAGCAGTTCTTC. Protein: CSAHTLDRYNEQFF.

This rearrangement joins TRBV6-6 to TRBJ1-5; D ambiguous. This CDR3 contains 13 residues. The germline gives CDR1 MNHNY, CDR2 SVGAGI (reference sequence). V lost 5 bases, J lost 4 bases, and 9 bases lay in between. The chain's CDR3 is CASSQITNQPQHF. The CDR3, as DNA: TGTGCCAGCAGTCAGATCACTAATCAGCCCCAGCATTTT.

The table lists this clonotype with many counts. The rearrangement joins TRBV6-1 to TRBJ2-6; no reliable D call. V lost 4 bases to trimming and J lost 2 bases, with 9 bases between them. The CDR3 consists of 15 residues. CDR1 and CDR2 (germline): MNHNS, SASEGT. CDR3 protein: CASSVIRAGANVLTF. The CDR3 coding sequence is TGTGCCAGCAGTGTAATCAGAGCTGGGGCCAACGTCCTGACTTTC.

The chain joins TRBV6-6 to TRBJ2-7, with 7 bases aligning to TRBD2. With 2 bases clipped from V and 7 bases from J, the junction kept 11 bases outside the gene matches. Germline assignment: CDR1 MNHNY and CDR2 SVGAGI (reference sequence). The CDR3 runs 15 residues. This chain's CDR3 is CASSYTPALGGEQYF. The CDR3 DNA reads TGTGCCAGCAGTTACACTCCGGCCCTCGGGGGGGAGCAGTACTTC.

The chain joins TRBV28 to TRBJ2-7; the match to TRBD2 covers 7 bases. This CDR3 has 15 residues. CDR1 and CDR2 (germline): MDHEN, SYDVKM. V was pared by 8 bases and J by 6 bases, with 16 bases of the junction left unmatched. The CDR3 DNA is TGTGCCAGCCTGGGGGGACTACTTAGCCGCGGCGAGCAGTACTTC. This encodes CASLGGLLSRGEQYF. Looking up the rest from reference TRBV28 and TRBJ2-7 gives the full variable domain: DVKVTQSSRYLVKRTGEKVFLECVQDMDHENMFWYRQDPGLGLRLIYFSYDVKMKEKGDIPEGYSVSREKKERFSLILESASTNQTSMYLCASLGGLLSRGEQYFGPGTRLTVT.

A remark on this clonotype: The CDR3 does not end in the conserved phenylalanine or tryptophan, so this is likely a read error. This chain connects TRBV28 to TRBJ2-7; no firm D call. Germline values: CDR1 MDHEN, CDR2 SYDVKM. This CDR3 comprises 12 residues. V shed 2 bases and J shed 0 bases, with 2 bases lying between them. Written as DNA, the CDR3 is TGTGCCAGCAGTTTACCCTCCTACGAGCAGTACTCC. The encoded protein is CASSLPSYEQYS.